This T cell receptor beta chain originates from a study of T cells in Graves' hyperthyroidism and ophthalmopathy. General study results and limits: A median approximately 6.8 months before onset, the model predicted ophthalmopathy.

RNA transcripts yielded amplified TCR beta CDR3 regions. A first-round RT-PCR of the TCR CDR3 used the HTBI primer set. TCRdb reprocessed the multiplex PCR reads via MiXCR and lists one record per CDR3 protein. Among under 350,000 distinct CDR3 sequences listed, roughly a fifth were seen once. The V gene lost 3 bases and the J gene lost 3 bases, with 6 bases spanning the gap. The germline gives CDR1 SNHLY, CDR2 FYNNEI. This CDR3 has 13 amino acids. This clonotype was seen ten or more times. Antigen specificity is unknown. It was uncontrolled infection, other autoimmune disease, pregnancy or lactation that excluded patients.

The TCR comes from a woman aged 50 to 60 with Graves' hyperthyroidism. V is TRBV2 and J is TRBJ1-5; no definite D call. Source material: blood. The CDR3 protein is CASSERTNQPQHF. As DNA, the CDR3 is TGTGCCAGCAGTGAGCGAACCAATCAGCCCCAGCATTTT.